These 21 T cell receptor beta chains share one sample of origin, sequenced in a study of CD8+ T cells in alopecia areata. Treatment: oral pan-JAK inhibitor, 5-10 mg twice daily. cDNA reverse transcribed from extracted RNA served as the sequencing template. Libraries were prepared by immunoSEQ multiplex PCR; TCRdb keeps only in-frame clonotypes and omits some of them. The repertoire holds roughly 200,000 clones, with 53% as singletons. The starting material was CD8+ T cells sorted from blood, obtained at week 24, from a patient treated with tofacitinib. All receptors come from a human donor with alopecia areata.

V usage is TRBV4-3 and J usage is TRBJ2-1; TRBD2 aligns across 7 bases. The germline gives CDR1 LGHNA, CDR2 YSLEER. CDR3 size: 17 residues. The V and J ends lost 0 bases and 6 bases, in that order; junction bases with no gene match: 11. CDR3 sequence reads: CASSQEASGDFSNEQFF. DNA of the CDR3: TGCGCCAGCAGCCAAGAAGCCAGCGGGGACTTTAGCAATGAGCAGTTCTTC.

The chain couples TRBV7-3 to TRBJ2-1, with D maybe TRBD2 (6 bases). The CDR3 loop spans 15 amino acids. The ends were cut back, 2 bases at V and 0 bases at J, with 8 bases in the middle. Germline assignment: CDR1 SGHTA and CDR2 FQGTGA. CDR3 in amino acids: CASSLRGSSYNEQFF. DNA for the CDR3: TGTGCCAGCAGCTTACGGGGGAGCTCCTACAATGAGCAGTTCTTC.

CDR3 sequence reads: CASSESGARSYTF. The DNA of the CDR3 is TGTGCCAGCAGTGAGTCGGGGGCTCGTAGCTACACCTTC. V is TRBV2 and J is TRBJ1-2; D perhaps matches TRBD1 (6 bases). There are 13 residues in the CDR3. Trimming took off 3 bases at V and 9 bases at J, with 14 bases between the two ends. Per the germline V gene, CDR1 is SNHLY and CDR2 is FYNNEI.

The rearrangement uses TRBV4-1 and TRBJ1-6; D may be TRBD1 (6 bases). V was cut by 1 base and J by 8 bases, with 12 bases left in between. This CDR3 spans 15 amino acids. CDR1 MGHRA and CDR2 YSYEKL come from the germline V gene. As DNA, the CDR3 is TGCGCCAGCAGCCAAGTTTCAACAGGGTATTCACCCCTCCACTTT. Its translation is CASSQVSTGYSPLHF.

V usage is TRBV9 and J usage is TRBJ1-6; 7 bases line up with TRBD1. From germline, CDR1 is SGDLS and CDR2 YYNGEE. Losses at the gene ends were 4 bases for V and 0 bases for J; bases not matched to a gene: 13. This CDR3 region has 19 residues. The CDR3: CASSTRDSPESSYNSPLHF. The DNA of the CDR3 is TGTGCCAGCAGCACCCGGGACAGTCCCGAGAGCTCCTATAATTCACCCCTCCACTTT.

This clone came up a few times. The chain has TRBV29-1 and TRBJ1-1, with D possibly matching TRBD1 (5 bases). CDR1 is SQVTM, CDR2 ANQGSEA, per germline. This CDR3 has 14 amino acids. V lost 7 bases to trimming and J lost 1 base, with 16 bases between them. The CDR3 coding sequence is TGCAGCGACCACGTGGGACCTTGGAACACTGAAGCTTTCTTT. Its translation: CSDHVGPWNTEAFF. The full variable domain, with the rest looked up from reference TRBV29-1 and TRBJ1-1, is SAVISQKPSRDICQRGTSLTIQCQVDSQVTMMFWYRQQPGQSLTLIATANQGSEATYESGFVIDKFPISRPNLTFSTLTVSNMSPEDSSIYLCSDHVGPWNTEAFFGQGTRLTVV.

This clone was detected only a few times. This sequence joins TRBV29-1 and TRBJ2-1; 9 bases fit TRBD2. V trimming: 1 base; J trimming: 6 bases; junction bases outside the gene matches: 7. Per the germline V gene, CDR1 is SQVTM and CDR2 is ANQGSEA. There are 15 residues in the CDR3. The CDR3 region is CSVEVGLAGSNEQFF. The CDR3 DNA is TGCAGCGTTGAAGTGGGCCTAGCGGGGAGCAATGAGCAGTTCTTC.

The chain uses TRBV29-1 and TRBJ1-2; unclear D gene. V lost 3 bases and J 4 bases, leaving 15 bases between the germline ends. CDR1 and CDR2 (germline): SQVTM, ANQGSEA. The CDR3 has 14 amino acids. CDR3 sequence reads: CSVEGSGPGYGYTF. As DNA, the CDR3 is TGCAGCGTTGAGGGGTCCGGGCCAGGCTATGGCTACACCTTC.

This clone was found a few times. V usage is TRBV2 and J usage is TRBJ2-2; 13 positions match TRBD2. Looked up from germline, CDR1 is SNHLY and CDR2 is FYNNEI. J was trimmed by 6 bases and V by 11 bases; bases with no gene match: 9. This CDR3 region has 15 residues. The CDR3 nucleotides are TGTGCCGGGAGGACTAGCGGGGGCAAATCCGGGGAGCTGTTTTTT. Translating it yields CAGRTSGGKSGELFF.

The chain combines TRBV13 with TRBJ2-1; weak D call: TRBD2 (5 bases). V shed 5 bases and J shed 9 bases, with 8 bases lying between them. Germline assignment: CDR1 PRHDT and CDR2 FYEKMQ (reference sequence). The CDR3 runs to 11 residues. This chain's CDR3 is CASSHRGEQFF. The DNA for the CDR3 is TGTGCCAGCAGCCACCGGGGTGAGCAGTTCTTC.

The V gene is TRBV30, the J gene TRBJ1-2, with 9 bases lining up with TRBD1. Germline V gene data show CDR1 as GTSNPN and CDR2 as SVGIG (reference sequence). Trimming cost V 0 bases and J 6 bases; bases outside gene matches: 2. The CDR3 runs to 13 residues. CDR3 in amino acids: CAWSVGTGNGYTF. In nucleotides, the CDR3 is TGTGCCTGGAGTGTAGGGACAGGGAATGGCTACACCTTC.

The rearrangement joins TRBV29-1 to TRBJ2-1, with 7 bases identical to TRBD1. Trimming took 0 bases from V and 4 from J; bases not matched to a gene: 6. CDR3 length equals 15 residues. From germline, CDR1 is SQVTM and CDR2 ANQGSEA. The CDR3 here is CSVEDRGQPYNEQFF. DNA for the CDR3: TGCAGCGTTGAAGATAGGGGACAGCCTTACAATGAGCAGTTCTTC.

This clone was found a few times. V and J are TRBV7-9 and TRBJ2-7, with D maybe TRBD1 (6 bases). This CDR3 comprises 14 residues. Trimming removed 7 bases at V and 4 bases at J, with 17 bases between. Per the germline V gene, CDR1 is SEHNR and CDR2 is FQNEAQ (reference sequence). The CDR3 bases are TGTGCCAGCAACAGGGCATCGTTAGAGTACGAGCAGTACTTC. Its translation is CASNRASLEYEQYF. The full variable domain, completed using reference TRBV7-9 and TRBJ2-7, is DTGVSQNPRHKITKRGQNVTFRCDPISEHNRLYWYRQTLGQGPEFLTYFQNEAQLEKSRLLSDRFSAERPKGSFSTLEIQRTEQGDSAMYLCASNRASLEYEQYFGPGTRLTVT.

This clone was found a few times. This chain connects TRBV9 to TRBJ1-1, with D possibly TRBD1 on 5 matching bases. This CDR3 region has 13 residues. Per germline, CDR1 SGDLS and CDR2 YYNGEE. V was shortened by 2 bases and J by 4 bases, with 9 bases between the two germline ends. CDR3 sequence (DNA): TGTGCCAGCAGCGTTGGAGGGGCCACTGAAGCTTTCTTT. Its translation is CASSVGGATEAFF.

V is TRBV4-1 and J is TRBJ2-7; D uncertain. CDR3 length equals 13 residues. Per germline, CDR1 MGHRA and CDR2 YSYEKL. Trimming took off 1 base at V and 3 bases at J, with 7 bases between the two ends. The CDR3 loop is CASSQGLSYEQYF. The CDR3 bases are TGCGCCAGCAGCCAAGGCCTAAGCTACGAGCAGTACTTC.

The V gene is TRBV14, the J gene TRBJ2-3; D is perhaps TRBD1 or TRBD2 (5 bases each). V was clipped by 4 bases and J by 1 base, with 12 bases between them. CDR1 and CDR2 (germline): SGHDN, FVKESK. This CDR3 spans 15 amino acids. The CDR3 is CASSLIGAGTDTQYF. CDR3 DNA sequence: TGTGCCAGCAGCCTAATCGGGGCTGGCACAGATACGCAGTATTTT.

This clone is classed as medium-sized. The genes are TRBV7-8 and TRBJ2-7; 7 nucleotides match TRBD2. The V gene end was trimmed by 4 bases and the J gene end by 6 bases; junction bases not matched to a gene: 12. This CDR3 contains 15 residues. CDR1 SGHVS and CDR2 FQNEAQ come from the germline V gene. This CDR3 reads CASSSLGGGKPEQYF. The CDR3 DNA reads TGTGCCAGCAGCTCACTCGGGGGAGGGAAACCCGAGCAGTACTTC.

A few counts support this clone. V usage is TRBV11-2 and J usage is TRBJ2-7; D might be TRBD1 (5 bases). The CDR3 consists of 14 residues. With 1 base removed from V and 4 bases from J, the gap between germline ends came to 11 bases. Germline V gene lookup returns CDR1 SGHAT and CDR2 FQNNGV. The CDR3: CASSLGSGPYEQYF. The CDR3 DNA reads TGTGCCAGCAGCTTAGGTTCAGGGCCATACGAGCAGTACTTC.

The chain couples TRBV4-3 to TRBJ2-3; 8 bases are a match to TRBD2. The germline gives CDR1 LGHNA, CDR2 YSLEER. J lost 5 bases, V lost 0 bases, and 1 base had no gene match. The CDR3 runs to 14 residues. The CDR3: CASSQDAGGDTQYF. In nucleotides, the CDR3 is TGCGCCAGCAGCCAAGATGCGGGGGGAGATACGCAGTATTTT.

V usage is TRBV6-5 and J usage is TRBJ1-4; D is unclear. Germline assignment: CDR1 MNHEY and CDR2 SVGAGI. V was pared by 7 bases and J by 11 bases, with 17 bases between. This CDR3 has 13 amino acids. The CDR3 sequence: CASTSLERWKLFF. Here the CDR3 DNA reads TGTGCCAGCACCTCCCTCGAGAGGTGGAAACTGTTTTTT.

This chain uses TRBV30 with TRBJ1-1; 7 positions agree with TRBD1. Germline V gives CDR1 GTSNPN, CDR2 SVGIG (reference sequence). The CDR3 extends over 13 amino acids. Losses at the gene ends were 3 bases for V and 5 bases for J; bases not matched to a gene: 6. The CDR3 region has the DNA TGTGCCTGGAGGAACAGGGGTATAACTGAAGCTTTCTTT. Translated, it gives CAWRNRGITEAFF.